The 8 T cell receptor beta chains reported below all come from one sample, sequenced in a study of blood T cell repertoires in COVID-19. TCRdb's table, derived via immunoSEQ multiplex PCR, lists solely in-frame clones and lacks some. The sample has hundreds of thousands of clones; roughly 85% are singletons. Sequences were obtained from peripheral blood. The receptors stem from a man younger than 30 with active or convalescent COVID-19.

The J gene is TRBJ1-2, the V gene TRBV7-2, with D uncertain. V was shortened by 1 base and J by 8 bases, with 14 bases between the two germline ends. The CDR3 covers 14 residues. Germline loops: CDR1 SGHTA, CDR2 FQGNSA. CDR3 in amino acids: CASSLGVPWRGYTF. DNA of the CDR3: TGTGCCAGCAGCTTAGGCGTGCCCTGGAGGGGCTACACCTTC.

This clone was observed a few times. This chain connects TRBV5-1 to TRBJ2-7; TRBD1 aligns across 11 bases. The V segment lost 3 bases and the J segment 2 bases; nucleotides outside the gene matches: 4. This CDR3 has 15 residues. Germline CDR1 and CDR2: SGHRS and YFSETQ. CDR3 amino acids: CASSSADRGPYEQYF. CDR3 bases: TGCGCCAGCAGCTCGGCGGACAGGGGGCCCTACGAGCAGTACTTC. Supplemented by reference TRBV5-1 and TRBJ2-7, the full variable domain reads KAGVTQTPRYLIKTRGQQVTLSCSPISGHRSVSWYQQTPGQGLQFLFEYFSETQRNKGNFPGRFSGRQFSNSRSEMNVSTLELGDSALYLCASSSADRGPYEQYFGPGTRLTVT.

V usage is TRBV7-9 and J usage is TRBJ1-3, with 8 bases aligning to TRBD1. The V and J ends lost 2 bases and 4 bases, in that order; junction bases with no gene match: 10. The CDR3 is made up of 17 amino acids. Germline CDR1 SEHNR, CDR2 FQNEAQ (reference sequence). CDR3 sequence reads: CASSLFQGALEGNTIYF. CDR3 nucleotides: TGTGCCAGCAGCTTATTTCAGGGGGCGCTTGAAGGAAACACCATATATTTT.

The chain couples TRBV10-3 to TRBJ2-1, with D possibly being TRBD1 (5 bases). This CDR3 has 15 residues. Germline CDR1 and CDR2: ENHRY and SYGVKD. Trimming shortened V by 2 bases and J by 7 bases, and 15 bases separated the two germline ends. CDR3: CAISEASGYNNEQFF. DNA of the CDR3: TGTGCCATCAGTGAGGCTTCAGGGTACAATAATGAGCAGTTCTTC.

For this clone: The sample carries other DNA sequences with the same CDR3. This chain joins TRBV7-9 and TRBJ1-2, with D uncertain. Trimming removed 1 base at V and 2 bases at J, with 8 bases between. The length of the CDR3 is 14 residues. Germline values: CDR1 SEHNR, CDR2 FQNEAQ (reference sequence). For the CDR3, the DNA is TGTGCCAGCAGCTTAGGTGAGGGAAACTATGGCTACACCTTC. The encoded protein is CASSLGEGNYGYTF.

This clone was recorded once. The J gene is TRBJ2-3, the V gene TRBV19; 8 nucleotides match TRBD2. From germline, CDR1 is LNHDA and CDR2 SQIVND (reference sequence). V shed 7 bases, J shed 4 bases, and the junction held 13 bases outside the gene matches. There are 16 residues in the CDR3. CDR3 in amino acids: CASKGMSGRGADTQYF. The DNA for the CDR3 is TGTGCCAGTAAGGGTATGAGCGGGAGAGGCGCAGATACGCAGTATTTT.

In this sample, this clone turned up a few times. The rearrangement uses TRBV6-6 and TRBJ1-1, with a possible D match to TRBD1 (6 bases). The CDR3 consists of 15 residues. Trimming removed 5 bases from V and 1 base from J, with 14 bases in between. Germline lookup yields CDR1 MNHNY and CDR2 SVGAGI (reference sequence). Here the CDR3 reads CASSDASRGNTEAFF. CDR3 DNA sequence: TGTGCCAGCAGTGACGCTTCCAGGGGGAACACTGAAGCTTTCTTT.

Regarding this clone: The sample has other DNA sequences that encode this CDR3 too. The rearrangement links TRBV28 to TRBJ1-2; D unclear. V was pared by 2 bases and J by 2 bases, with 3 bases between. Germline CDR1 and CDR2: MDHEN and SYDVKM. The CDR3 runs to 12 residues. The CDR3 DNA sequence: TGTGCCAGCAGTTTAAGCAACTATGGCTACACCTTC. It is translated as CASSLSNYGYTF.